This T cell receptor beta chain stems from a study of blood T cells in healthy people across ages. Findings and limits, study-wide: It was held that diversity estimates obtained from one million T cells represented underestimates. Roughly linear declines in TCR beta diversity per million T cells occurred with age. Long-lived donors exceeded aged donors in naive CD4+ cells and diversity.

Alongside a J-beta primer mix, a sample-barcoded 5' primer served in a second PCR lasting roughly 6 to 11 cycles. One entry per CDR3 protein, called by TCRdb with MiXCR from the 5' RACE reads. In the table there are about 800,000 distinct CDR3 sequences, 55% to 75% of which are singletons. Concerning this clonotype itself: The antigen remains undetermined.

The V and J ends lost 6 bases and 8 bases, in that order; junction bases with no gene match: 10. Germline V lookup: CDR1 DFQATT, CDR2 SNEGSKA (reference sequence). The CDR3 runs 14 residues. The rearrangement uses TRBV20-1 and TRBJ2-1; 10 bases are shared with TRBD2. Sequencing input: blood. This clonotype was obtained from a man aged 25 to 45 in good health. This CDR3 is CSASGTSVFDEQFF. The CDR3 DNA reads TGCAGTGCGAGCGGGACTAGCGTCTTCGATGAGCAGTTCTTC.